These 23 T cell receptor beta chains share one sample of origin, sequenced in a study of CD8+CD57+ T cells in acquired aplastic anemia. The template used for profiling TCR beta VDJ and CDR3 was genomic DNA. TCRdb re-derived calls from the reads in MiXCR, one entry per CDR3 protein. The table includes about 180,000 distinct CDR3 sequences, 45% to 55% detected once. It was patients with CD8+CD57+ cell expansion by flow cytometry who were chosen for sequencing. The specimen was sorted CD4+, CD8+, or CD8+CD57+ T cells (not recorded which) from PBMCs. The receptor source for this set is a human donor with aplastic anemia.

This clonotype was detected ten times or more. The gene calls are TRBV7-2 and TRBJ2-7; 9 bases are shared with TRBD1. The CDR3 has 15 amino acids. J was trimmed by 4 bases and V by 5 bases; bases with no gene match: 9. Germline-derived CDR1 and CDR2 are SGHTA and FQGNSA. In nucleotides, the CDR3 is TGTGCCAGCAGCCGAACCGGGACAGGGAAATACGAGCAGTACTTC. This sequence encodes CASSRTGTGKYEQYF.

This clonotype was counted once. A much larger clone lies a single base off, so this may be a read error. The chain has TRBV4-1 and TRBJ1-1; 8 nucleotides match TRBD1. The J segment lost 4 bases and the V segment lost 8 bases, leaving 9 bases of the junction unmatched. The CDR3 totals 14 residues. Germline CDR1 MGHRA, CDR2 YSYEKL. The DNA for the CDR3 is TGCGCCAGCGGCCCACAGGGGGTGATCACTGAAGCTTTCTTT. Protein sequence: CASGPQGVITEAFF.

At least ten counts were recorded for this clonotype. This chain connects TRBV6-1 to TRBJ2-3; D is unclear. The V and J ends lost 7 bases and 3 bases respectively, with 11 bases between them. The CDR3 loop spans 13 amino acids. Germline V gene sequence: CDR1 MNHNS, CDR2 SASEGT. The CDR3 sequence is CASKLVSTDTQYF. The CDR3 nucleotides read TGTGCCAGCAAGCTAGTCAGTACAGATACGCAGTATTTT.

This clonotype showed up many times. The chain couples TRBV20-1 to TRBJ1-5; 9 positions match TRBD1. The CDR3 has 13 amino acids. Germline CDR1 reads DFQATT; CDR2 reads SNEGSKA (reference sequence). With 6 bases clipped from V and 4 bases from J, the junction kept 4 bases outside the gene matches. The CDR3 bases are TGCAGTGCCGGACAGGGGATGAATCAGCCCCAGCATTTT. This sequence encodes CSAGQGMNQPQHF.

V usage is TRBV29-1 and J usage is TRBJ2-3; D unresolved. Germline values: CDR1 SQVTM, CDR2 ANQGSEA. V lost 2 bases and J 2 bases, leaving 5 bases between the germline ends. The CDR3 contains 12 residues. CDR3 sequence: CSVEHYTDTQYF. Here the CDR3 DNA reads TGCAGCGTTGAACACTACACAGATACGCAGTATTTT.

This clonotype was observed once. This chain joins TRBV2 and TRBJ1-4, with D uncertain. In germline, CDR1 is SNHLY, CDR2 FYNNEI. CDR3 length: 16 residues. V was clipped by 6 bases and J by 3 bases, with 17 bases between them. The chain's CDR3 is CASSVHVQAANEKLFF. The CDR3 nucleotides read TGTGCCAGCAGCGTCCACGTCCAGGCGGCTAATGAAAAACTGTTTTTT.

There are many counts of this clonotype. The genes are TRBV6-1 and TRBJ1-5; D remains unclear. V lost 6 bases, J lost 5 bases, and 14 bases lay in between. Germline CDR1 MNHNS, CDR2 SASEGT. The CDR3 totals 14 residues. Here the CDR3 reads CASSLMGRDQPQHF. In DNA form, the CDR3 reads TGTGCCAGCAGCCTCATGGGAAGGGATCAGCCCCAGCATTTT.

The chain carries TRBV20-1 and TRBJ1-2, with D possibly matching TRBD1 (5 bases). The CDR3 has 14 residues. V was shortened by 0 bases and J by 6 bases, with 14 bases between the two germline ends. In germline, CDR1 is DFQATT, CDR2 SNEGSKA (reference sequence). For the CDR3, the DNA is TGCAGTGCTAGAGATTCCTTGGGGCAGCATGGCTACACCTTC. It codes for CSARDSLGQHGYTF.

This clonotype has a count of ten or more. This rearrangement joins TRBV12-5 to TRBJ2-1, with D hard to call. This CDR3 has 12 residues. Per the germline V gene, CDR1 is LGHNT and CDR2 is FRNRAP. Between the trimmed V and J ends, which lost 2 bases and 9 bases, there was a span of 8 bases. CDR3 coding DNA: TGTGCTAGTGGTTTGCCCCTAACTGAGCAGTTCTTC. Translation: CASGLPLTEQFF.

The chain employs TRBV11-3 and TRBJ2-7; D possibly uses TRBD1 or TRBD2 (5 bases each). V was pared by 4 bases and J by 3 bases, with 10 bases between. In germline, CDR1 is SGHNT, CDR2 YENEEA. The CDR3 loop spans 13 amino acids. In DNA form, the CDR3 reads TGTGCCAGCAGCTCCCCGGGGCGCTACGAGCAGTACTTC. Translated: CASSSPGRYEQYF.

V and J are TRBV15 and TRBJ2-2; the D is unclear. The CDR3 totals 15 residues. Germline V lookup: CDR1 LNHNV, CDR2 YYDKDF (reference sequence). V shed 1 base and J shed 8 bases, with 14 bases lying between them. CDR3 DNA sequence: TGTGCCACCAGCAGAGTAGGGATTCCTTTAGGGGAGCTGTTTTTT. Protein product: CATSRVGIPLGELFF.

V usage is TRBV10-3 and J usage is TRBJ2-3, with D perhaps matching TRBD2 (7 bases). CDR3 length: 13 amino acids. Trimming removed 4 bases at V and 4 bases at J, with 9 bases between. Looked up from germline, CDR1 is ENHRY and CDR2 is SYGVKD. The DNA for the CDR3 is TGTGCCATCAGTGGGGAGGGGGCAGATACGCAGTATTTT. Translating gives CAISGEGADTQYF.

V and J are TRBV11-1 and TRBJ2-1; 9 positions agree with TRBD1. The CDR3 extends over 17 amino acids. After removal of 5 bases from V and 4 bases from J, the junction contained 12 bases not matched to a gene. Germline loops: CDR1 SGHAT, CDR2 FQDESV (reference sequence). DNA for the CDR3: TGTGCCAGCAGCCCCAGGGCGGACAGGGGTAGGTACAATGAGCAGTTCTTC. Residues: CASSPRADRGRYNEQFF.

This clonotype occurred many times. The V call is TRBV4-3, the J call TRBJ1-4; possible D gene TRBD1, 5 bases. V gave up 1 base and J gave up 7 bases, with 13 bases separating them. This CDR3 has 15 residues. CDR1 and CDR2 from the germline V gene are LGHNA and YSLEER. In nucleotides, the CDR3 is TGCGCCAGCAGCCAAGGGGACGGGGAGCGTGAAAAACTGTTTTTT. It specifies CASSQGDGEREKLFF.

The chain combines TRBV7-6 with TRBJ1-1, with a tentative D call TRBD1 (6 bases). CDR1 and CDR2 (germline): SGHVS, FNYEAQ. The ends were cut back, 1 base at V and 5 bases at J, with 14 bases in the middle. The CDR3 is 15 amino acids. The CDR3 sequence is CASSLEVGGRTEAFF. The CDR3 DNA follows: TGTGCCAGCAGCTTAGAGGTAGGGGGACGGACTGAAGCTTTCTTT.

This clonotype was seen only a few times. A much larger clone sits a single nucleotide away, making a read error possible. The J gene is TRBJ2-3, the V gene TRBV12-3 or TRBV12-4; 7 bases align to TRBD2. The length of the CDR3 is 16 residues. CDR3 bases: TGTGCCAGCAGTTCGCGTCAGCGGGGCCCCACAAATACGCAGTATTTT. Translation: CASSSRQRGPTNTQYF.

This clonotype was counted many times. The chain joins TRBV20-1 to TRBJ1-5, with a tentative D call TRBD1 (6 bases). This CDR3 has 19 amino acids. Germline loops: CDR1 DFQATT, CDR2 SNEGSKA (reference sequence). V dropped 1 base and J dropped 4 bases, with 26 bases sitting between them. CDR3 loop: CSARGLHSSGQRGNQPQHF. CDR3 nucleotide sequence: TGCAGTGCTAGAGGCCTGCACTCTTCGGGACAAAGGGGGAATCAGCCCCAGCATTTT.

CDR3 region: CASSYDGREAFF. The CDR3 coding sequence is TGTGCCAGCAGTTACGACGGCAGGGAAGCTTTCTTT. The rearrangement uses TRBV6-5 and TRBJ1-1; no firm D call. This CDR3 is built from 12 residues. CDR1 MNHEY and CDR2 SVGAGI come from the germline V gene. The V and J ends lost 2 bases and 8 bases respectively, with 9 bases between them.

The chain uses TRBV24-1 and TRBJ1-2, with 9 bases fitting TRBD1. Germline loops: CDR1 KGHDR, CDR2 SFDVKD. The CDR3 sequence is 12 residues long. The trim removed 9 bases at V and 7 bases at J, leaving 5 bases unmatched. Here the CDR3 DNA reads TGTGCCACCCTGGACAGGGGACGTGGCTACACCTTC. Its protein product is CATLDRGRGYTF.

This clonotype was detected ten times or more. V usage is TRBV29-1 and J usage is TRBJ2-6, with D maybe TRBD1 (6 bases). The CDR3 covers 14 residues. V was clipped by 2 bases and J by 1 base, with 6 bases between them. Germline V gives CDR1 SQVTM, CDR2 ANQGSEA. CDR3 protein: CSVERGSGANVLTF. The CDR3 nucleotides are TGCAGCGTTGAAAGGGGGTCTGGGGCCAACGTCCTGACTTTC.

The chain employs TRBV6-2 or TRBV6-3 and TRBJ1-5, with TRBD1 matching 9 bases. The germline gives CDR1 MNHEY, CDR2 SVGEGT. V lost 0 bases and J lost 5; bases outside the gene matches: 5. The CDR3 is 16 residues long. CDR3 sequence reads: CASSYSSGTGYQPQHF. The CDR3 DNA reads TGTGCCAGCAGTTACTCGAGCGGGACAGGGTATCAGCCCCAGCATTTT.

The chain links TRBV2 to TRBJ1-2, with no clear D. Trimming took 10 bases from V and 7 from J, leaving 10 bases between them. Germline V lookup: CDR1 SNHLY, CDR2 FYNNEI. The CDR3 is made up of 10 amino acids. The CDR3 region has the DNA TGTGCCAACACCGCTGGTGGCTACACCTTC. The encoded protein is CANTAGGYTF.

At least ten counts were recorded for this clonotype. The chain joins TRBV15 to TRBJ2-3, with 10 bases aligning to TRBD2. With 5 bases clipped from V and 8 bases from J, the junction kept 16 bases outside the gene matches. Germline lookup yields CDR1 LNHNV and CDR2 YYDKDF (reference sequence). This CDR3 region has 17 residues. CDR3 in amino acids: CATSPTGERGGQGTQYF. In DNA, the CDR3 is TGTGCCACCAGCCCAACGGGGGAGCGGGGGGGCCAGGGTACGCAGTATTTT.